The TCR beta chain under discussion was sequenced for a study of control samples from healthy donors and cancer patients. V gave up 3 bases and J gave up 4 bases, with 13 bases separating them. The CDR3 sequence is 15 residues long. The germline V gene has CDR1 LNHDA and CDR2 SQIVND (reference sequence). TCRdb keeps only in-frame clones here, not all; method: immunoSEQ multiplex PCR. This repertoire shows roughly 50,000 clones, approximately 96% found once; its top ten account for around 2%. This sequence joins TRBV19 and TRBJ2-1; TRBD2 is a possible D gene (6 bases). This receptor was identified in a woman in her 30s in good health. The sequenced sample consisted of blood. The CDR3: CASSISGEIYNEQFF. The CDR3, as DNA: TGTGCCAGTAGTATTAGCGGAGAGATTTACAATGAGCAGTTCTTC.